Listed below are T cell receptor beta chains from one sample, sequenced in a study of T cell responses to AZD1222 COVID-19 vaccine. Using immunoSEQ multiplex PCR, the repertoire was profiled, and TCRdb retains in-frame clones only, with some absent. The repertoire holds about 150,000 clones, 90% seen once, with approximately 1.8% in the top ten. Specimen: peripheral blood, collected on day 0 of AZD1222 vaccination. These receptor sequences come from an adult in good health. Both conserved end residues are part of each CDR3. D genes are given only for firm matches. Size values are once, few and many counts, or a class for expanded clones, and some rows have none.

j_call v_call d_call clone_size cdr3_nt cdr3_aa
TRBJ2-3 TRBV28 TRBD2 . TGTGCCAGCAGTTTGGGACTAGCGGGACTTAGCACAGATACGCAGTATTTT CASSLGLAGLSTDTQYF
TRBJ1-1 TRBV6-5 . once TGTGCCAGCAGTTACGAACCGGGACGGCAGAACACTGAAGCTTTCTTT CASSYEPGRQNTEAFF
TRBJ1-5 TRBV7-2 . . TGTGCCAGCAGCGGACCGGGACCTCCGAGGGATCAGCCCCAGCATTTT CASSGPGPPRDQPQHF
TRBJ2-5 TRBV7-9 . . TGTGCCAGCAGCCCGGGAGAGACCCAGTACTTC CASSPGETQYF
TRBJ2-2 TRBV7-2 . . TGTGCCAGCAGCTTAGGACGACGGCGGGAAGGGACCGGGGAGCTGTTTTTT CASSLGRRREGTGELFF
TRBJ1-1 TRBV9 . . TGTGCCAGCAGCCCCCATAACGGAGGGTACACTGAAGCTTTCTTT CASSPHNGGYTEAFF
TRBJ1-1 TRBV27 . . TGTGCCAGCAGTCCCTTGGGGGAGGAGACTGAAGCTTTCTTT CASSPLGEETEAFF
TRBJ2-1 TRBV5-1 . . TGCGCCAGCAGCTTGGTTCCAGACAATGAGCAGTTCTTC CASSLVPDNEQFF
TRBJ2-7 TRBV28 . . TGTGCCAGCAGCACGTCGACAGGATGGCGGGAGCAGTACTTC CASSTSTGWREQYF
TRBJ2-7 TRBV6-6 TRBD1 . TGTGCCAGCAACAGACAGGGGTCGGGCTACGAGCAGTACTTC CASNRQGSGYEQYF
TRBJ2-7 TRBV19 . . TGTGCCAGTAGTATTGGGACTGCTTCCTACGAGCAGTACTTC CASSIGTASYEQYF
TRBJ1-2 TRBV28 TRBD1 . TGTGCCAGCAGTTTGGGGGACAGGGACTATGGCTACACCTTC CASSLGDRDYGYTF
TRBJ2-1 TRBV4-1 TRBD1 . TGCGCCAGCAGTCGAACCGACAGGGCTAACTACAATGAGCAGTTCTTC CASSRTDRANYNEQFF
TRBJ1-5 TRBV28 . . TGTGCCAGCAGCTGGGACGGAAACAATCAGCCCCAGCATTTT CASSWDGNNQPQHF
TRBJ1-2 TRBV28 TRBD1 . TGTGCCAGCAGTTTATTAGGGACAGGGGTGCAAGCTAACTATGGCTACACCTTC CASSLLGTGVQANYGYTF
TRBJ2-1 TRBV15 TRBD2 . TGTGCCACCAGCAGAGTTGCGGGAGGGTACAATGAGCAGTTCTTC CATSRVAGGYNEQFF
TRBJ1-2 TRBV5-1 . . TGCGCCAGCAGCTTGGCAGCTAACTATGGCTACACCTTC CASSLAANYGYTF
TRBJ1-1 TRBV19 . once TGTGCCAGTAGTATAGCAGGGATTGGGACTGAAGCTTTCTTT CASSIAGIGTEAFF
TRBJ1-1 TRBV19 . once TGTGCCAGTAGTATTATTGAGGCCGGGAACACTGAAGCTTTCTTT CASSIIEAGNTEAFF
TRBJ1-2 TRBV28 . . TGTGCCAGCGTTATAAGCGGGGCCTATGGCTACACCTTC CASVISGAYGYTF
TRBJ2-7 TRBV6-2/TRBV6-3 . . TGTGCCAGCAGTTACTTGGATAACTACGAGCAGTACTTC CASSYLDNYEQYF
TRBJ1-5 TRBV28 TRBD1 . TGTGCCAGCAGAGGGACAGACAATCAGCCCCAGCATTTT CASRGTDNQPQHF
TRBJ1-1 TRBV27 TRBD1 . TGTGCCAGCAGGATAGACAGGGCAGGCACTGAAGCTTTCTTT CASRIDRAGTEAFF
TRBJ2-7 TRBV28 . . TGTGCCAGCAGTTTAGCCCGGCCCCCCTACGAGCAGTACTTC CASSLARPPYEQYF
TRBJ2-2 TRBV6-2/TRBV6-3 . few TGTGCCAGCAGTTACTCGGCCGCGATGGGTTCCGGGGAGCTGTTTTTT CASSYSAAMGSGELFF
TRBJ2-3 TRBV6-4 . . TGTGCCAGCAGTGACGAGGGAGATACGCAGTATTTT CASSDEGDTQYF
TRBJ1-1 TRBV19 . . TGTGCCAGTAGTATTCAGGGGTACGCTGAAGCTTTCTTT CASSIQGYAEAFF
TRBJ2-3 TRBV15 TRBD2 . TGTGCCACCAGCTGGGGACTAGCGGGAGCGGTGACAGATACGCAGTATTTT CATSWGLAGAVTDTQYF
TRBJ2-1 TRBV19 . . TGTGCCAGTAGTAGGACGGACGGCTCCTACAATGAGCAGTTCTTC CASSRTDGSYNEQFF
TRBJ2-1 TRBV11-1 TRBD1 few TGTGCCAGCAGCTTAGAGGGACAGTTCTACAATGAGCAGTTCTTC CASSLEGQFYNEQFF
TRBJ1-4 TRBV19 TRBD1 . TGTGCCAGTAGTAGGCCCGGGACAGGGAACGAAAAACTGTTTTTT CASSRPGTGNEKLFF
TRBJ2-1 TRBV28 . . TGTGCCAGCAGTTTATCTTCCGGGACACCATACAATGAGCAGTTCTTC CASSLSSGTPYNEQFF
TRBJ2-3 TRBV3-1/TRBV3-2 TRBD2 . TGTGCCAGCAGCCGACTAGCGGGAAGCACAGATACGCAGTATTTT CASSRLAGSTDTQYF
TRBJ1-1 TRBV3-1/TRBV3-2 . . TGTGCCAGCAGCCCAAGAGCAGCCGAGACTGAAGCTTTCTTT CASSPRAAETEAFF
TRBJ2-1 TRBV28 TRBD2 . TGTGCCAGCAGTTTTCCGACTAGCGGGAGTCACGGGGTGGGCTACAATGAGCAGTTCTTC CASSFPTSGSHGVGYNEQFF
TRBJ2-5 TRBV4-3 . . TGCGCCAGCAGCCAAGGGACCCCCTGGGGTGGAGAGACCCAGTACTTC CASSQGTPWGGETQYF
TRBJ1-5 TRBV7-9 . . TGTGCCAGCAGCTTAGGGGACAATAGCAATCAGCCCCAGCATTTT CASSLGDNSNQPQHF
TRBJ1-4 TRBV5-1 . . TGCGCCAGCAGGAGGGTGGCAGGGCCAACTAATGAAAAACTGTTTTTT CASRRVAGPTNEKLFF
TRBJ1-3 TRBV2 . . TGTGCCAGCAGTGAGGTTGTTGGAAACACCATATATTTT CASSEVVGNTIYF
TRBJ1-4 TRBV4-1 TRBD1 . TGCGCCAGCAGCCAACCACCGGCCGACAGGGGTGCTAATGAAAAACTGTTTTTT CASSQPPADRGANEKLFF
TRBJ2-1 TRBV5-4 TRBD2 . TGTGCCAGCAGCTCGAAGATACTAGCGGGCTTCTACAATGAGCAGTTCTTC CASSSKILAGFYNEQFF
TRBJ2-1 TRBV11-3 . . TGTGCCAGCAGCTTAGTCGGGAGAGCCTCCTACAATGAGCAGTTCTTC CASSLVGRASYNEQFF
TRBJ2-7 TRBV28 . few TGTGCCAGCAGCCGCAGTGGGGCCGCCTACGAGCAGTACTTC CASSRSGAAYEQYF
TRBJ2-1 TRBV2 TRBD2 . TGTGCCAGCAGGGGTGCGCGGGAGAGCAATGAGCAGTTCTTC CASRGARESNEQFF
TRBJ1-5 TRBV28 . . TGTGCCAGCGAAGGCAACAATCAGCCCCAGCATTTT CASEGNNQPQHF
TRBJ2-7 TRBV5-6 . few TGTGCCAGCAGTTGGGGTAGAGTCTACGAGCAGTACTTC CASSWGRVYEQYF
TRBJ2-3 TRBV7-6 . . TGTGCCAGCAGCTTATCCGGGACCCCGCCACCGGATACGCAGTATTTT CASSLSGTPPPDTQYF
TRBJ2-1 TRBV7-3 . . TGTGCCAGCAGCTTAGACCCCTACAATGAGCAGTTCTTC CASSLDPYNEQFF
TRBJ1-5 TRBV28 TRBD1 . TGTGCCAGCAGCACCCGGGACAGACTCTATCAGCCCCAGCATTTT CASSTRDRLYQPQHF
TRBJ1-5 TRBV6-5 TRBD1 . TGTGCCAGCAGTCAGACAGGGGCTCAGCCCCAGCATTTT CASSQTGAQPQHF
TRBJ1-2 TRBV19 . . TGTGCCACCCAGATTGGGGAGTTCTATGGCTACACCTTC CATQIGEFYGYTF
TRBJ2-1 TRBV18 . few TGTGCCAGCTCGGACCACCCGGGCAATGAGCAGTTCTTC CASSDHPGNEQFF
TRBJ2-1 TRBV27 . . TGTGCCAGCAGTGCCGATCCGGTATGGAATGAGCAGTTCTTC CASSADPVWNEQFF
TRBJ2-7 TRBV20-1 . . TGCAGTGCTAGAGACGGCTACGAGCAGTACTTC CSARDGYEQYF
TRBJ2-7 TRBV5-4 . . TGTGCCAGCAGCCGAGGGGGGCGAAGGGCCTACGAGCAGTACTTC CASSRGGRRAYEQYF
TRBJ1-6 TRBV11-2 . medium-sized TGTGCCAGCAGCGAACACCAGGGGATCGGTTCACCCCTCCACTTT CASSEHQGIGSPLHF